The clone carrying this T cell receptor beta chain was observed a few times. The data were taken from a study of regulatory T cells in long-lasting Graves disease. Germline CDR1 is DFQATT and CDR2 is SNEGSKA (reference sequence). The CDR3 totals 18 residues. V shed 2 bases and J 1 base; nucleotides not matched to a gene: 14. Time point described: newly diagnosed GD, antithyroid drugs for less than 3 months. The TCR library was prepared using RNA isolated from PBMCs. To make TCR beta libraries, researchers used iRepertoire HTBI primers and Arm-PCR of CDR3 regions. TCRdb reprocessed the multiplex PCR reads with MiXCR, giving one entry per CDR3 protein. The sample lists fewer than 450,000 distinct CDR3 sequences, approximately 16% occurring once. This sample also appeared in a second study, on T cells in Graves' hyperthyroidism and ophthalmopathy.

The chain couples TRBV20-1 to TRBJ2-1; TRBD2 matches 7 bases. This clonotype was obtained from a woman in her forties with Graves disease. The specimen was peripheral blood mononuclear cells (PBMCs), collected at new diagnosis, from a patient treated with antithyroid drugs. CDR3 sequence: CSARNRRLAGASYNEQFF. CDR3 sequence (DNA): TGCAGTGCTAGAAACCGGAGGCTGGCGGGAGCTTCCTACAATGAGCAGTTCTTC.